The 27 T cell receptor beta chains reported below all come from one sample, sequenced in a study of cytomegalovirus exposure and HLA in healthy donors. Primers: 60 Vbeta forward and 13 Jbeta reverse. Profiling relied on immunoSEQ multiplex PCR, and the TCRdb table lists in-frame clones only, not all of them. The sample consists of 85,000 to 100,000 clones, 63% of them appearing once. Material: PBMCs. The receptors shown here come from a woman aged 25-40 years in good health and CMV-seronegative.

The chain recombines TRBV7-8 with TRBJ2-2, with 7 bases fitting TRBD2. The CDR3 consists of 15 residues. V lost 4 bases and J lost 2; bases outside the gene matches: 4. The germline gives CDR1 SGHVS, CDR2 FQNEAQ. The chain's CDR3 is CASSSRDYNTGELFF. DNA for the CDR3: TGTGCCAGCAGCTCGAGGGACTACAACACCGGGGAGCTGTTTTTT.

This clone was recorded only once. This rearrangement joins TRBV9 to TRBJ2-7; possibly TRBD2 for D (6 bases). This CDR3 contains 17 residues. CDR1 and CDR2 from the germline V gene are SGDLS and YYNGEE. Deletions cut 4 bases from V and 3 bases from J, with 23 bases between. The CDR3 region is CASSPHRLGSFSYEQYF. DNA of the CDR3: TGTGCCAGCAGCCCCCATCGTCTCGGGAGTTTCAGCTACGAGCAGTACTTC.

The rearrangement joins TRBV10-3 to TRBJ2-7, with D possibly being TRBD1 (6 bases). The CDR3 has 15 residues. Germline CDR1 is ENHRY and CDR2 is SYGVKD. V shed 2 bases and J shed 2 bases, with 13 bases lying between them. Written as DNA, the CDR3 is TGTGCCATCAGTGAGACAGGGAACCCCCCCTACGAGCAGTACTTC. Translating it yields CAISETGNPPYEQYF.

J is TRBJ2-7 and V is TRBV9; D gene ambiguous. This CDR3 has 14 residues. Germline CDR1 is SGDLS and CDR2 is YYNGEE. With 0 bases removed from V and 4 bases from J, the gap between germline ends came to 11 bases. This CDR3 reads CASSVDPGGYEQYF. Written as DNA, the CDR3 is TGTGCCAGCAGCGTAGACCCCGGCGGTTACGAGCAGTACTTC.

The CDR3 reads CASTWGTNQPQHF. The CDR3 DNA follows: TGTGCCAGTACATGGGGGACTAATCAGCCCCAGCATTTT. The chain carries TRBV19 and TRBJ1-5; TRBD1 is a possible D gene (5 bases). The V end was cut by 7 bases, the J end by 4 bases, with 11 bases between. CDR3 length: 13 amino acids. The germline CDR1 and CDR2 sequences are LNHDA and SQIVND (reference sequence).

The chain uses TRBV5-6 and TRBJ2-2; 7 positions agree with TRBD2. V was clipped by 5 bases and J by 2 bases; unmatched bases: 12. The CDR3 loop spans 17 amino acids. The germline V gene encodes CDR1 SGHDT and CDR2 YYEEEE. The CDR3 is CASSWAAGLRNTGELFF. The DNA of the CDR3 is TGTGCCAGCAGTTGGGCAGCGGGACTCAGAAACACCGGGGAGCTGTTTTTT.

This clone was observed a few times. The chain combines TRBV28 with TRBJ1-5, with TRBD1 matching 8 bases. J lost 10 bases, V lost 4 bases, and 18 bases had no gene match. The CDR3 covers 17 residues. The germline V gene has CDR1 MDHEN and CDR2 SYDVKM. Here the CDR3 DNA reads TGTGCCAGCAGTTCGATCCCTCCGGGACAGGCACCGGCACCCCAGCATTTT. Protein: CASSSIPPGQAPAPQHF. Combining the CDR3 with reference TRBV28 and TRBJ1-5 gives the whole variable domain DVKVTQSSRYLVKRTGEKVFLECVQDMDHENMFWYRQDPGLGLRLIYFSYDVKMKEKGDIPEGYSVSREKKERFSLILESASTNQTSMYLCASSSIPPGQAPAPQHFGDGTRLSIL.

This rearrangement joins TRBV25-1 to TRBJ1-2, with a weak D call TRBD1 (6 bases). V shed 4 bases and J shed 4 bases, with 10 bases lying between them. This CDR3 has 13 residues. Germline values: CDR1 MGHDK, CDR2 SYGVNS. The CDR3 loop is CASSAQDSYGYTF. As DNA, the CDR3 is TGTGCCAGCAGTGCACAGGACAGCTATGGCTACACCTTC.

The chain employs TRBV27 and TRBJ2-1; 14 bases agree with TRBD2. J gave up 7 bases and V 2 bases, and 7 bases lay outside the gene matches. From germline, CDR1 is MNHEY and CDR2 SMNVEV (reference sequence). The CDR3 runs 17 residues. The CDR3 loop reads CASSLRLTSGGANEQFF. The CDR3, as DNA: TGTGCCAGCAGTTTACGTTTGACTAGCGGGGGGGCTAATGAGCAGTTCTTC.

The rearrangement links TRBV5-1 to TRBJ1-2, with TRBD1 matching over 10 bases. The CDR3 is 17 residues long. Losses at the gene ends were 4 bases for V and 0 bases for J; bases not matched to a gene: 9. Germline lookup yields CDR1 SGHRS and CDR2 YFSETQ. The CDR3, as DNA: TGCGCCAGCAGCGGATGGGACAGGGGAAGACCTAACTATGGCTACACCTTC. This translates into CASSGWDRGRPNYGYTF.

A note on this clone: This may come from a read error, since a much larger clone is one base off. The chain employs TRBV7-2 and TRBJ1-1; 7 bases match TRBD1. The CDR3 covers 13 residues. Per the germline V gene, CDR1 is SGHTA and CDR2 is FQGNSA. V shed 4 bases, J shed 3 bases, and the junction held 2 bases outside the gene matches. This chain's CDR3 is CASSSQGDTEAFF. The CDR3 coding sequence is TGTGCCAGCAGCTCCCAGGGGGACACTGAAGCTTTCTTT.

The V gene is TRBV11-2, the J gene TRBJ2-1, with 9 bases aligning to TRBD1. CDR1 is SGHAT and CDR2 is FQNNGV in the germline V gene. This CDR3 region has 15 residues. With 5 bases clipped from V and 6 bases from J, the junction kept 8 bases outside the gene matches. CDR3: CASSQGTGPSNEQFF. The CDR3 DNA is TGTGCCAGCAGCCAAGGGACAGGGCCTTCCAATGAGCAGTTCTTC. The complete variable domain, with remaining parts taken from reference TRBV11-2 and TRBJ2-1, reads EAGVAQSPRYKIIEKRQSVAFWCNPISGHATLYWYQQILGQGPKLLIQFQNNGVVDDSQLPKDRFSAERLKGVDSTLKIQPAKLEDSAVYLCASSQGTGPSNEQFFGPGTRLTVL.

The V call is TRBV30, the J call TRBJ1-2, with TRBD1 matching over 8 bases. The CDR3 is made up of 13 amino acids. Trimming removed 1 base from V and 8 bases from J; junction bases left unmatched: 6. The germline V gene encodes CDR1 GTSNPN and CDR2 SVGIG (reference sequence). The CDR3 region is CAWSDQGARGYTF. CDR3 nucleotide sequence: TGTGCCTGGAGTGATCAGGGGGCGCGGGGCTACACCTTC.

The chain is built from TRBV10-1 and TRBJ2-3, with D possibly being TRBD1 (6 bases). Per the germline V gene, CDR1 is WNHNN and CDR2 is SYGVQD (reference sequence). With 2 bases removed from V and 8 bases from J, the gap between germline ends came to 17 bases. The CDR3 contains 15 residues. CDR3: CASSEVGGAGPTQYF. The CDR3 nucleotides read TGCGCCAGCAGTGAGGTTGGGGGCGCGGGTCCTACGCAGTATTTT.

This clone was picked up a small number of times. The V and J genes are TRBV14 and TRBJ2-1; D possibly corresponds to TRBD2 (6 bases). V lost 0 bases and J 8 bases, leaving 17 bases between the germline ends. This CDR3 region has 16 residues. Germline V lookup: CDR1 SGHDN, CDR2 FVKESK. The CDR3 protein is CASSQDGSAGLYEQFF. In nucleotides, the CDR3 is TGTGCCAGCAGCCAAGATGGCAGCGCGGGGCTATATGAGCAGTTCTTC.

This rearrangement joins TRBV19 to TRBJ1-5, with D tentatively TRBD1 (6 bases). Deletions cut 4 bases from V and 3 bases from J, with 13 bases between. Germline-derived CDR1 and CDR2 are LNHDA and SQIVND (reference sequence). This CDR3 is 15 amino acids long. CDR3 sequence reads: CASSKGRGINQPQHF. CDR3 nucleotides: TGTGCCAGTAGTAAGGGAAGGGGGATCAATCAGCCCCAGCATTTT. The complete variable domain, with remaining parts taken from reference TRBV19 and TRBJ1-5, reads DGGITQSPKYLFRKEGQNVTLSCEQNLNHDAMYWYRQDPGQGLRLIYYSQIVNDFQKGDIAEGYSVSREKKESFPLTVTSAQKNPTAFYLCASSKGRGINQPQHFGDGTRLSIL.

Here the CDR3 reads CATSSQGLGETQYF. DNA of the CDR3: TGTGCCACCAGCAGTCAGGGCTTGGGGGAGACCCAGTACTTC. The chain links TRBV15 to TRBJ2-5; weak D call: TRBD1 (5 bases). Germline V gene data show CDR1 as LNHNV and CDR2 as YYDKDF (reference sequence). The CDR3 sequence is 14 residues long. Trimming left V 3 bases short and J 5 bases short, with 13 bases between.

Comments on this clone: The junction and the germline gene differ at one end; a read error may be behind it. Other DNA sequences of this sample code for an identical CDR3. The CDR3 sequence is CASSLDRLNNSPLHF. CDR3 sequence (DNA): TGTGCCAGCAGCTTAGACAGGCTTAATAATTCCCCCCTCCACTTT. The J gene is TRBJ1-6, the V gene TRBV11-2; D not certain. In germline, CDR1 is SGHAT, CDR2 FQNNGV. This CDR3 spans 15 amino acids.

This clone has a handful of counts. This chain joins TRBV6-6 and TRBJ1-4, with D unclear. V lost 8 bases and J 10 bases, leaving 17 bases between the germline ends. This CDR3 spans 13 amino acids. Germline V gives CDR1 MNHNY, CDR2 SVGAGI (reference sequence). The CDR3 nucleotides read TGTGCCAGCTCCGAGCAGGCGGAGGGAAAACTGTTTTTT. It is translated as CASSEQAEGKLFF.

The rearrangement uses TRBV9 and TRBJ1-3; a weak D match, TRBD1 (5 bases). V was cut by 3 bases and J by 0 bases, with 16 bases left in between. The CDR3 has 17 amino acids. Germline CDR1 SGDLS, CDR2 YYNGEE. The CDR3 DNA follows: TGTGCCAGCAGCGCGGTCGGGACTACCTTCTCTGGAAACACCATATATTTT. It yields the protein CASSAVGTTFSGNTIYF.

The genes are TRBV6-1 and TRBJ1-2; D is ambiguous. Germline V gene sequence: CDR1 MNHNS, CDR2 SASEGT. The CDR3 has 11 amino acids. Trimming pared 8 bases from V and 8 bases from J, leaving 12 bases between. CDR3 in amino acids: CASAELRGYTF. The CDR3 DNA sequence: TGTGCCAGCGCCGAGCTCCGGGGCTACACCTTC.

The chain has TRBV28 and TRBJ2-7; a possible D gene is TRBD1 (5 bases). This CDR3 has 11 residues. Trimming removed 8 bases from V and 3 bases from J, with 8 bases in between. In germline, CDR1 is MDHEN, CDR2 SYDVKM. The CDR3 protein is CASRTGYEQYF. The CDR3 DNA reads TGTGCCAGCCGCACAGGCTACGAGCAGTACTTC. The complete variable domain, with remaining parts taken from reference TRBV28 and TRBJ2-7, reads DVKVTQSSRYLVKRTGEKVFLECVQDMDHENMFWYRQDPGLGLRLIYFSYDVKMKEKGDIPEGYSVSREKKERFSLILESASTNQTSMYLCASRTGYEQYFGPGTRLTVT.

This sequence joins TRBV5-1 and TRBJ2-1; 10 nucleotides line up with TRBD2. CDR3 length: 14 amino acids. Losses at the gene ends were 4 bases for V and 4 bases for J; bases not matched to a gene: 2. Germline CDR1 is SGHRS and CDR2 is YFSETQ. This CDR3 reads CASSTTSGYNEQFF. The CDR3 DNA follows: TGCGCCAGCAGCACGACTAGCGGGTACAATGAGCAGTTCTTC.

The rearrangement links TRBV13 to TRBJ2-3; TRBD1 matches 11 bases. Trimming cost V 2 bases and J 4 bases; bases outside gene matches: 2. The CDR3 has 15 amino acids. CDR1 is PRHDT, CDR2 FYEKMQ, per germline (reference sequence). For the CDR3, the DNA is TGTGCCAGCAGCTTATGGGGACAGGGGGCAGATACGCAGTATTTT. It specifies CASSLWGQGADTQYF.

Here the CDR3 DNA reads TGTGCCAGCAGTTTGGAACTGACCGACACAGGCTCAGAGCAGTTCTTC. Translated: CASSLELTDTGSEQFF. The gene calls are TRBV28 and TRBJ2-1; D possibly corresponds to TRBD1 (5 bases). Trimming removed 3 bases from V and 10 bases from J, with 22 bases in between. The germline CDR1 and CDR2 sequences are MDHEN and SYDVKM. CDR3 length: 16 residues. Together with reference TRBV28 and TRBJ2-1, the CDR3 gives the full variable domain: DVKVTQSSRYLVKRTGEKVFLECVQDMDHENMFWYRQDPGLGLRLIYFSYDVKMKEKGDIPEGYSVSREKKERFSLILESASTNQTSMYLCASSLELTDTGSEQFFGPGTRLTVL.

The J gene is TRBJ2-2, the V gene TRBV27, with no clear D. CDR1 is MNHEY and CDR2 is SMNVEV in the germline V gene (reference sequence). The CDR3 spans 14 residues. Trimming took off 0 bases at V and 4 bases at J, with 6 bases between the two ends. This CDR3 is CASSLSFGTGELFF. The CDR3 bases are TGTGCCAGCAGTTTATCGTTCGGCACCGGGGAGCTGTTTTTT.

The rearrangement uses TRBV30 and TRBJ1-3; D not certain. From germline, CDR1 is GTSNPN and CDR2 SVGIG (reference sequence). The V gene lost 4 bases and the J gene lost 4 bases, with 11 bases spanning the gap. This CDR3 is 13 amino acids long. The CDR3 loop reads CAWTDGGGNTIYF. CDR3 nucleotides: TGTGCCTGGACAGACGGAGGAGGAAACACCATATATTTT.